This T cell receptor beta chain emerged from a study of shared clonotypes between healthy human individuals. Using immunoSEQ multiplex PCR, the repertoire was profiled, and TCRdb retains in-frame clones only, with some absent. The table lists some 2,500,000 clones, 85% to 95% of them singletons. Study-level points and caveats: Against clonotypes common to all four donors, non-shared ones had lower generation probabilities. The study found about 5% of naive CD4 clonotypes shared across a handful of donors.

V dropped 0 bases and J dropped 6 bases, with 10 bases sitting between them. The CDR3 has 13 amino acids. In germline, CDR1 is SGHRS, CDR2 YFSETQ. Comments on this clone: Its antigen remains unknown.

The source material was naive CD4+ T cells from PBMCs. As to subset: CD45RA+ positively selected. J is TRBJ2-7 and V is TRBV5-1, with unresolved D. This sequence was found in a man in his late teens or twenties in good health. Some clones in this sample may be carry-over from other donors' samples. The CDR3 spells CASSLEEAAEQYF. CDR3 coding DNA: TGCGCCAGCAGCTTGGAAGAGGCGGCCGAGCAGTACTTC.